The 21 T cell receptor beta chains listed next were all sequenced from one sample in a study of tumor T cells in aggressive B-cell lymphoma. This table comes from immunoSEQ multiplex PCR, and its TCRdb copy is limited to in-frame clones, with some not included. The sample consists of some 1,200 clones, roughly 87% of them appearing once. Sequencing was done on a sample of tumor tissue. Receptor source: an adult with diffuse large B cell lymphoma.

This sequence joins TRBV11-3 and TRBJ2-3; D may be TRBD2 (5 bases). From germline, CDR1 is SGHNT and CDR2 YENEEA. CDR3 length: 14 residues. The V end was cut by 3 bases, the J end by 2 bases, with 9 bases between. As DNA, the CDR3 is TGTGCCAGCAGCTTCACACTAGTCACAGATACGCAGTATTTT. Translating gives CASSFTLVTDTQYF.

The chain couples TRBV7-3 to TRBJ1-2; tentative D call: TRBD1 (5 bases). Trimming pared 2 bases from V and 8 bases from J, leaving 18 bases between. Germline V gene sequence: CDR1 SGHTA, CDR2 FQGTGA. The CDR3 has 15 residues. Written as DNA, the CDR3 is TGTGCCAGCAGCTTAGTCCCAGGGTCGGCGCGGGGCTACACCTTC. Protein: CASSLVPGSARGYTF. Together with reference TRBV7-3 and TRBJ1-2, the CDR3 gives the full variable domain: GAGVSQTPSNKVTEKGKYVELRCDPISGHTALYWYRQSLGQGPEFLIYFQGTGAADDSGLPNDRFFAVRPEGSVSTLKIQRTERGDSAVYLCASSLVPGSARGYTFGSGTRLTVV.

The chain couples TRBV30 to TRBJ1-2, with D perhaps matching TRBD1 (5 bases). The V end was cut by 2 bases, the J end by 6 bases, with 13 bases between. The germline V gene has CDR1 GTSNPN and CDR2 SVGIG (reference sequence). The CDR3 is 13 residues long. The CDR3, as DNA: TGTGCCTGGAGTCCGGACATCGAGGATGGCTACACCTTC. It specifies CAWSPDIEDGYTF.

The V and J genes are TRBV7-6 and TRBJ2-5; the match to TRBD2 covers 8 bases. The ends lost 5 bases at V and 5 bases at J; junction bases unmatched: 10. Germline CDR1 is SGHVS and CDR2 is FNYEAQ. The CDR3 is made up of 15 amino acids. The CDR3 here is CASSPHGGAFETQYF. CDR3 bases: TGTGCCAGCAGCCCACACGGGGGGGCGTTTGAGACCCAGTACTTC.

In its sample, this clone was seen once. The chain joins TRBV4-2 to TRBJ2-7, with D possibly TRBD2 on 6 matching bases. Trimming pared 2 bases from V and 2 bases from J, leaving 10 bases between. The CDR3 covers 14 residues. Germline loops: CDR1 LGHNA, CDR2 YNFKEQ. The CDR3 reads CASSQPSGAYEQYF. The CDR3 bases are TGTGCCAGCAGCCAACCATCGGGAGCCTACGAGCAGTACTTC.

CDR3 nucleotide sequence: TGTGCCAGCAGTTCGCGGACTAGTAGAGGGGAGCTGTTTTTT. Protein: CASSSRTSRGELFF. The genes are TRBV6-5 and TRBJ2-2; TRBD2 agrees at 7 bases. The CDR3 totals 14 residues. Trimming cost V 4 bases and J 8 bases; bases outside gene matches: 7. Per germline, CDR1 MNHEY and CDR2 SVGAGI.

The V gene is TRBV13, the J gene TRBJ1-2; no clear D. Between the trimmed V and J ends, which lost 1 base and 8 bases, there was a span of 5 bases. The length of the CDR3 is 11 residues. From germline, CDR1 is PRHDT and CDR2 FYEKMQ (reference sequence). The CDR3 DNA reads TGTGCCAGCAGCTTAGAGAGGGGCTACACCTTC. Translating it yields CASSLERGYTF.

The chain carries TRBV25-1 and TRBJ2-7; D remains ambiguous. The V end lost 5 bases, the J end lost 2 bases, and 4 bases lay between the germline ends. Germline CDR1 and CDR2: MGHDK and SYGVNS. This CDR3 is 11 amino acids long. The CDR3 nucleotides are TGTGCCAGCAGTTTCACCTACGAGCAGTACTTC. As protein: CASSFTYEQYF.

This sequence joins TRBV5-6 and TRBJ2-5; 8 bases fit TRBD2. The CDR3 consists of 16 residues. Germline trimming cut 4 bases from V and 4 bases from J; bases unmatched to any gene: 12. Germline V gene data show CDR1 as SGHDT and CDR2 as YYEEEE. CDR3 in amino acids: CASSITGLVTLETQYF. As DNA, the CDR3 is TGTGCCAGCAGCATAACGGGACTAGTTACGTTAGAGACCCAGTACTTC.

J is TRBJ2-3 and V is TRBV28; D is uncertain. This CDR3 has 17 amino acids. CDR1 MDHEN and CDR2 SYDVKM come from the germline V gene. Trimming removed 1 base from V and 2 bases from J, with 16 bases in between. CDR3: CASSLYRWAVDTDTQYF. CDR3 coding DNA: TGTGCCAGCAGTTTATATCGTTGGGCAGTCGACACAGATACGCAGTATTTT. Combining the CDR3 with reference TRBV28 and TRBJ2-3 gives the whole variable domain DVKVTQSSRYLVKRTGEKVFLECVQDMDHENMFWYRQDPGLGLRLIYFSYDVKMKEKGDIPEGYSVSREKKERFSLILESASTNQTSMYLCASSLYRWAVDTDTQYFGPGTRLTVL.

The rearrangement uses TRBV7-3 and TRBJ1-1; D is uncertain. The V end was cut by 4 bases, the J end by 1 base, with 7 bases between. CDR1 is SGHTA, CDR2 FQGTGA, per germline. The CDR3 length is 13 residues. CDR3 in amino acids: CASSSRQNTEAFF. CDR3 coding DNA: TGTGCCAGCAGCTCCCGACAGAACACTGAAGCTTTCTTT.

This clone occurred a few times. The chain is built from TRBV2 and TRBJ2-7; D possibly corresponds to TRBD2 (6 bases). The CDR3 runs to 13 residues. Trimming pared 4 bases from V and 1 base from J, leaving 8 bases between. The germline CDR1 and CDR2 sequences are SNHLY and FYNNEI. The chain's CDR3 is CASSGDSSYEQYV. DNA of the CDR3: TGTGCCAGCAGTGGGGACTCTTCCTACGAGCAGTACGTC.

This chain connects TRBV7-2 to TRBJ1-3, with D possibly being TRBD1 (6 bases). The germline V gene has CDR1 SGHTA and CDR2 FQGNSA. The ends were cut back, 2 bases at V and 0 bases at J, with 8 bases in the middle. The CDR3 is 15 residues long. The CDR3: CASSLRGGSGNTIYF. CDR3 coding DNA: TGTGCCAGCAGCTTAAGGGGGGGCTCTGGAAACACCATATATTTT. Filled out from reference TRBV7-2 and TRBJ1-3, the complete variable domain reads GAGVSQSPSNKVTEKGKDVELRCDPISGHTALYWYRQSLGQGLEFLIYFQGNSAPDKSGLPSDRFSAERTGGSVSTLTIQRTQQEDSAVYLCASSLRGGSGNTIYFGEGSWLTVV.

V is TRBV19 and J is TRBJ1-6; D gene uncertain. The CDR3 contains 13 residues. V gave up 8 bases and J gave up 0 bases, with 5 bases separating them. Looked up from germline, CDR1 is LNHDA and CDR2 is SQIVND (reference sequence). This chain's CDR3 is CASGSSYNSPLHF. As DNA, the CDR3 is TGTGCCAGTGGCAGCTCCTATAATTCACCCCTCCACTTT.

The rearrangement uses TRBV30 and TRBJ1-1; D unresolved. The germline V and J ends were trimmed by 7 bases and 2 bases, with 14 bases remaining between them. The germline V gene encodes CDR1 GTSNPN and CDR2 SVGIG (reference sequence). The CDR3 consists of 13 residues. The CDR3 region is CASGHSANTEAFF. The CDR3 DNA sequence: TGTGCCTCGGGTCACTCAGCAAACACTGAAGCTTTCTTT.

J is TRBJ1-3 and V is TRBV28; TRBD1 matches 8 bases. CDR1 MDHEN and CDR2 SYDVKM come from the germline V gene. J gave up 4 bases and V 4 bases, and 6 bases lay outside the gene matches. This CDR3 is built from 15 residues. The CDR3 sequence: CASSYTTGAGNTIYF. In DNA form, the CDR3 reads TGTGCCAGCAGTTACACGACAGGGGCCGGAAACACCATATATTTT.

This clone has a single count. This rearrangement joins TRBV19 to TRBJ1-5; D call uncertain. This CDR3 has 12 residues. Trimming left V 7 bases short and J 0 bases short, with 4 bases between. In germline, CDR1 is LNHDA, CDR2 SQIVND (reference sequence). CDR3 amino acids: CASNGSNQPQHF. In DNA, the CDR3 is TGTGCCAGTAACGGTAGCAATCAGCCCCAGCATTTT.

V gene TRBV5-1 combines with J gene TRBJ2-2; D is unclear. The germline V gene encodes CDR1 SGHRS and CDR2 YFSETQ. Trimming removed 0 bases from V and 6 bases from J, with 12 bases in between. This CDR3 contains 15 residues. The CDR3, as DNA: TGCGCCAGCAGCTTGGTGGCGACCGGGTCCGGGGAGCTGTTTTTT. It codes for CASSLVATGSGELFF.

The rearrangement links TRBV5-1 to TRBJ1-1; D not resolved. CDR3 length: 16 residues. V dropped 1 base and J dropped 5 bases, with 18 bases sitting between them. Germline V gene data show CDR1 as SGHRS and CDR2 as YFSETQ. The CDR3: CASSLSSRRRVTEAFF. In DNA form, the CDR3 reads TGCGCCAGCAGCTTGTCATCCAGGAGGAGGGTTACTGAAGCTTTCTTT.

The rearrangement links TRBV27 to TRBJ2-1, with 7 bases that match TRBD2. After removal of 3 bases from V and 4 bases from J, the junction contained 3 bases not matched to a gene. This CDR3 has 14 amino acids. Germline assignment: CDR1 MNHEY and CDR2 SMNVEV (reference sequence). The chain's CDR3 is CASSLGLNYNEQFF. DNA for the CDR3: TGTGCCAGCAGTTTGGGACTAAATTACAATGAGCAGTTCTTC.

The rearrangement joins TRBV5-1 to TRBJ1-6, with D uncertain. Germline-derived CDR1 and CDR2 are SGHRS and YFSETQ. This CDR3 spans 17 amino acids. V dropped 0 bases and J dropped 0 bases, with 10 bases sitting between them. CDR3 nucleotides: TGCGCCAGCAGCTTGGATTTTAGCAGCTCCTATAATTCACCCCTCCACTTT. Residues: CASSLDFSSSYNSPLHF.